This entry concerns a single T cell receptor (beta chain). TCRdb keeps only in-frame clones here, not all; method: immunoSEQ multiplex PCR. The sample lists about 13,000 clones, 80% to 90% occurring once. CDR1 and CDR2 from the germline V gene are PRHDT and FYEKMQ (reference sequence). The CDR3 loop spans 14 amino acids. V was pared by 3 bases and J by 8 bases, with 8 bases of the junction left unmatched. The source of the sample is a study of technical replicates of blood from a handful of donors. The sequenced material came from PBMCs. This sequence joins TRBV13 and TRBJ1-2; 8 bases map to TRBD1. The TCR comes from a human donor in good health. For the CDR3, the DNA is TGTGCCAGCAGCTTCCGGGACAGGTCTTGGGGCTACACCTTC. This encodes CASSFRDRSWGYTF.